This entry features one TCR beta chain sequence. V was clipped by 4 bases and J by 6 bases; unmatched bases: 24. CDR3 length: 19 residues. Germline assignment: CDR1 SGHNT and CDR2 YYREEE (reference sequence). The data were taken from a study of shared clonotypes between healthy human individuals. Healthy HIV-negative adults with no recent acute infections or vaccinations were recruited as donors. A split of CD4+ cells into CD45RA+ naive and CD45RA-negative memory subsets was performed. TCRdb's copy holds only in-frame clones and misses some; the assay was immunoSEQ multiplex PCR. The sample contains millions of clones, 85% to 95% of which appear only once.

The sample comprised naive CD4+ T cells from PBMCs. The subset here: CD45RA+ positively selected. The clonotype originates from a man younger than 35 in good health. Some clones in this sample may be carry-over from other donors' samples. The gene calls are TRBV5-4 and TRBJ2-7; 8 bases match TRBD2. CDR3 in amino acids: CASSGGTSLVRPHTLEQYF. CDR3 nucleotide sequence: TGTGCCAGCAGCGGGGGGACTAGTCTTGTGAGACCCCATACTCTCGAGCAGTACTTC.